The 4 T cell receptor beta chains below were found in one sample sequenced in a study of CD8+ T cells in alopecia areata. This sample's treatment: oral pan-JAK inhibitor, 5-10 mg twice daily. After isolation, RNA underwent reverse transcription to generate cDNA as the sequencing template. Sequencing was performed with immunoSEQ multiplex PCR; in TCRdb, only in-frame clones are kept and a portion is missing. Of around 150,000 clones listed, 60% are singletons. This sample comprised CD4+ T cells sorted from blood, obtained at week 24, from a patient treated with tofacitinib. The receptors come from a human donor with alopecia areata.

This clone has a handful of counts. The chain is built from TRBV27 and TRBJ2-7; TRBD1 agrees at 7 bases. Germline-derived CDR1 and CDR2 are MNHEY and SMNVEV (reference sequence). Germline trimming cut 5 bases from V and 5 bases from J; bases unmatched to any gene: 6. There are 13 residues in the CDR3. The CDR3 loop is CASSGRQGHEQYF. The CDR3 bases are TGTGCCAGCAGTGGACGACAGGGCCACGAGCAGTACTTC.

V gene TRBV6-5 combines with J gene TRBJ1-5; D is unresolved. Germline lookup yields CDR1 MNHEY and CDR2 SVGAGI. The CDR3 has 13 residues. V lost 6 bases to trimming and J lost 7 bases, with 13 bases between them. The CDR3 loop reads CASSPNVRQPQHF. The CDR3 bases are TGTGCCAGCAGCCCAAATGTAAGGCAGCCCCAGCATTTT.

A remark on this clone: A read error may be the cause here, since a much bigger clone is one base away. The J gene is TRBJ2-7, the V gene TRBV7-9; D not certain. The V end was cut by 4 bases, the J end by 5 bases, with 6 bases between. The CDR3 is 11 residues long. Germline CDR1 and CDR2: SEHNR and FQNEAQ (reference sequence). The CDR3 is CASSSGDEQYF. CDR3 DNA: TGTGCCAGCAGCTCTGGGGACGAGCAGTACTTC.

This clone was counted a few times. The chain links TRBV29-1 to TRBJ2-4; D is possibly TRBD1 or TRBD2 (6 bases each). Deletions cut 4 bases from V and 2 bases from J, with 15 bases between. Germline CDR1 SQVTM, CDR2 ANQGSEA. The CDR3 has 15 residues. The CDR3 sequence is CSVGSGALTKNIQYF. As DNA, the CDR3 is TGCAGCGTTGGATCGGGGGCTTTAACCAAAAACATTCAGTACTTC.